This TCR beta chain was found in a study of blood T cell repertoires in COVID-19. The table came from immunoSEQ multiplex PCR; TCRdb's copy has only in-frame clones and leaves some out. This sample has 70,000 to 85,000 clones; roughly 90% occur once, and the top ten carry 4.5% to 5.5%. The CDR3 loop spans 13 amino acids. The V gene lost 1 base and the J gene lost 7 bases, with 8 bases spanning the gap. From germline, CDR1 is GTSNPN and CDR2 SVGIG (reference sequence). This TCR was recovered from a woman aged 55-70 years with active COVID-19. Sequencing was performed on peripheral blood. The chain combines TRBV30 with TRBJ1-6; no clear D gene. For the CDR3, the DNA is TGTGCCTGGAGTGCAAACAGCAATTCACCCCTCCACTTT. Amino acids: CAWSANSNSPLHF.